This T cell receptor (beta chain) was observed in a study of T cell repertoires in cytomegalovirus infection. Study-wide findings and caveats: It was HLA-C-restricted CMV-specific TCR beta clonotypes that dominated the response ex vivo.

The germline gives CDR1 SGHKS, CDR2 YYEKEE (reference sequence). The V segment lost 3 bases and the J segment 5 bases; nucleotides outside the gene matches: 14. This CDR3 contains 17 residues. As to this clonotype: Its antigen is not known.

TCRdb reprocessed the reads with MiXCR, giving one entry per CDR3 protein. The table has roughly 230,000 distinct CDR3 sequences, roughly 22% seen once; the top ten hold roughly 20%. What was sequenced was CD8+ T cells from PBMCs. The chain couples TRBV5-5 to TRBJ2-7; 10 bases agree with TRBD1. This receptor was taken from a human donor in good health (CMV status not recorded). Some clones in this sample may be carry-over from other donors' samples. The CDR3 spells CASSSETWGQGTNEQYF. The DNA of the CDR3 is TGTGCCAGCAGCTCGGAGACCTGGGGACAGGGGACCAACGAGCAGTACTTC.